The clone carrying this T cell receptor beta chain was observed a single time. Its antigen remains unknown. This sample is drawn from a study of cytomegalovirus exposure and HLA in healthy donors. Overall study findings and caveats: In a later analysis, approximately 18,000 TCR beta sequences were associated with HLA alleles at 0.05 false discovery rate. Per a later analysis, HLA-associated TCR beta chains showed more clonal expansion than other, equally common TCR beta chains. Available immune exposure information was restricted to CMV serostatus only.

The PCR contained 60 Vbeta and 13 Jbeta primers. Sequencing was performed with immunoSEQ multiplex PCR; in TCRdb, only in-frame clones are kept and a portion is missing. The data show under 200,000 clones, just under 80% seen once. V dropped 5 bases and J dropped 1; count of bases not matched to a gene: 4. CDR1 and CDR2 (germline): SQVTM, ANQGSEA. The length of the CDR3 is 13 residues. V usage is TRBV29-1 and J usage is TRBJ2-5; 7 nucleotides agree with TRBD1. Sequencing input: PBMCs. The receptor comes from a woman between 50 and 59 years old in good health and CMV-seropositive. CDR3 loop: CSVRTGGQETQYF. The CDR3 nucleotides are TGCAGCGTTCGGACAGGCGGCCAAGAGACCCAGTACTTC.